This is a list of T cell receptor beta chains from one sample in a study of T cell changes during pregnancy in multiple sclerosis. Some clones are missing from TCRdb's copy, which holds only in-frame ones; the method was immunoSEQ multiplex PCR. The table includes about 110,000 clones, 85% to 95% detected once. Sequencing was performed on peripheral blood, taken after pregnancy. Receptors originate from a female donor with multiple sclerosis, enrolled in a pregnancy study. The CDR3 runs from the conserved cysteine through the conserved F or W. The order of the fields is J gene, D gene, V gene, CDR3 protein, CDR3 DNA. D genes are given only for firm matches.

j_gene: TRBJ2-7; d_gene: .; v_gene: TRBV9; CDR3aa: CASSSPDEGTYEQYF; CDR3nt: TGTGCCAGCAGCTCTCCAGATGAGGGTACCTACGAGCAGTACTTC
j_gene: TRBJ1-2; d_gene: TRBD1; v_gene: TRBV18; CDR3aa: CASSPGQDRELGYTF; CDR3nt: TGTGCCAGCTCACCAGGACAGGACAGGGAATTGGGCTACACCTTC
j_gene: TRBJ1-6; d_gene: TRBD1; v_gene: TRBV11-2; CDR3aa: CASSSTGAENSPLHF; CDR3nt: TGTGCCAGCAGCTCGACAGGGGCTGAGAATTCACCCCTCCACTTT
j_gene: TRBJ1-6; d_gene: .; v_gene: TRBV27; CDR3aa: CASSLSPITNSPLHF; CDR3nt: TGTGCCAGCAGTTTATCGCCCATTACAAACTCACCCCTCCACTTT
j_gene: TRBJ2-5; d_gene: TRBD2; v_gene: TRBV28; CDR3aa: CASSVLAGGKETQYF; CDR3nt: TGTGCCAGCAGTGTACTAGCGGGAGGGAAAGAGACCCAGTACTTC
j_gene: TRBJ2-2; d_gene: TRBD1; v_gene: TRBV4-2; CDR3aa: CASSQVDRAGELFF; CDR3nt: TGTGCCAGCAGCCAGGTAGACAGGGCCGGGGAGCTGTTTTTT
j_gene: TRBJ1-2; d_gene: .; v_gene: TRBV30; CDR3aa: CAWRDSRMYGYTF; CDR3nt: TGTGCCTGGAGGGACAGTCGTATGTATGGCTACACCTTC
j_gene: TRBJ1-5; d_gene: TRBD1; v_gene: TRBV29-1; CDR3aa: CSVRDSAFNQPQHF; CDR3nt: TGCAGCGTTCGGGACAGCGCTTTCAATCAGCCCCAGCATTTT
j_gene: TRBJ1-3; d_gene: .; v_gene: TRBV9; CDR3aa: CASSVSLSGTGNTIYF; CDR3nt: TGTGCCAGCAGCGTATCCCTTTCAGGAACTGGAAACACCATATATTTT
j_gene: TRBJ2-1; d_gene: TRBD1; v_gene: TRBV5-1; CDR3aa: CASSLGQGPRHEQFF; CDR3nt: TGCGCCAGCAGCTTGGGACAGGGGCCACGGCATGAGCAGTTCTTC
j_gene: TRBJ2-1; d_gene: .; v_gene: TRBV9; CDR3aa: CASSEITGEQFF; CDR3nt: TGTGCCAGCAGCGAAATTACAGGGGAGCAGTTCTTC
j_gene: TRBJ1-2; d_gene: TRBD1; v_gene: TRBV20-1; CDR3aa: CSAKDRVGYTF; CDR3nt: TGCAGTGCGAAAGACAGGGTTGGCTACACCTTC
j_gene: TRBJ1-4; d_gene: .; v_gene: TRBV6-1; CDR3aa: CASSHWGEEKLFF; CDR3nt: TGTGCCAGCAGCCATTGGGGGGAGGAAAAACTGTTTTTT
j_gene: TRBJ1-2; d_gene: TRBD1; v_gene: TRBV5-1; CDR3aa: CASSWGTGSANYGYTF; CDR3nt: TGCGCCAGCAGTTGGGGGACAGGGTCAGCGAACTATGGCTACACCTTC
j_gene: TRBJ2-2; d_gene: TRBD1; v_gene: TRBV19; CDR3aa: CASMGRGTGGTGELFF; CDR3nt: TGTGCCAGTATGGGTCGGGGGACAGGGGGCACCGGGGAGCTGTTTTTT
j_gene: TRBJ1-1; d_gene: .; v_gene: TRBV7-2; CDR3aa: CASSPQGNLGTEAFF; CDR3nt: TGTGCCAGCAGCCCGCAGGGGAATTTGGGAACTGAAGCTTTCTTT
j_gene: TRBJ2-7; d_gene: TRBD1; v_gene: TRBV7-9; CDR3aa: CASSLTPGQAIYEQYF; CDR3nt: TGTGCCAGCAGCTTAACTCCGGGACAGGCAATATACGAGCAGTACTTC
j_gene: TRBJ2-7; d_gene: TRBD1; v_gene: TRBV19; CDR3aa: CASSPRTGNEQYF; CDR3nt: TGTGCCAGTAGTCCTCGGACAGGGAACGAGCAGTACTTC
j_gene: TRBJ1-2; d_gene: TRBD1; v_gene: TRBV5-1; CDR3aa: CASSPQYGQDYGYTF; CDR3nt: TGCGCCAGCAGTCCTCAGTACGGACAGGACTATGGCTACACCTTC
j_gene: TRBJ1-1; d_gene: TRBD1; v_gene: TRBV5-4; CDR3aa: CASSKDRGGTEAFF; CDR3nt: TGTGCCAGCAGCAAGGACAGGGGCGGAACTGAAGCTTTCTTT
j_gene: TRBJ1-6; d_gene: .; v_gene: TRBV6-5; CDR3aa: CASSYKGRNSPLHF; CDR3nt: TGTGCCAGCAGTTACAAGGGGCGGAATTCACCCCTCCACTTT
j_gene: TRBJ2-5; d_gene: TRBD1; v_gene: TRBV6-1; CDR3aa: CATGHPGGTQYF; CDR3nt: TGTGCCACGGGACACCCAGGGGGGACCCAGTACTTC
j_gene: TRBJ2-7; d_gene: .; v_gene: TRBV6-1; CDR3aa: CASSEDNGVGQYF; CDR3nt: TGTGCCAGCAGTGAAGACAACGGGGTCGGGCAGTACTTC
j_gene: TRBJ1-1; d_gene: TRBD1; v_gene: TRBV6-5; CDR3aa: CVAMINRGFTEAFF; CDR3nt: TGTGTCGCAATGATTAACAGGGGATTCACTGAAGCTTTCTTT
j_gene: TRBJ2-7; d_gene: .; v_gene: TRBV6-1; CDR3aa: CASRSPGTQPYEQYF; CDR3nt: TGTGCCAGCAGATCTCCCGGGACTCAACCCTACGAGCAGTACTTC
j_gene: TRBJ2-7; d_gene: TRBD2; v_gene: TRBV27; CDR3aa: CASSPYGGTDEQYF; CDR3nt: TGTGCCAGCAGTCCTTACGGGGGGACTGACGAGCAGTACTTC
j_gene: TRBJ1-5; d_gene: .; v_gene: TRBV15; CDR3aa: CATSSYDSAYGPQHF; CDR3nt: TGTGCCACCAGCAGTTACGACAGTGCCTATGGGCCCCAGCATTTT
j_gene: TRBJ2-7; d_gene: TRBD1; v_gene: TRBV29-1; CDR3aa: CSVAGTAIYEQYF; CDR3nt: TGCAGCGTTGCCGGGACAGCGATCTACGAGCAGTACTTC
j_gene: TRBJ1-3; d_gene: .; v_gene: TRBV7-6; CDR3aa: CASSLGGGYSGNTIYF; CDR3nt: TGTGCCAGCAGCTTAGGCGGGGGGTACTCTGGAAACACCATATATTTT
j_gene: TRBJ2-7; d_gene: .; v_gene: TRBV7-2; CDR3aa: CASRRSNEQYF; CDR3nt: TGTGCCAGCAGGCGGAGCAACGAGCAGTACTTC
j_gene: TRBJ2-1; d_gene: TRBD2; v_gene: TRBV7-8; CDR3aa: CASSPLAGVRQFF; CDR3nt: TGTGCCAGCAGTCCACTAGCGGGAGTAAGGCAGTTCTTC
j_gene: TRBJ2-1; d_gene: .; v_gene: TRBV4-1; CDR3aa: CASSQTRPLAGLGDEQFF; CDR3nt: TGCGCCAGCAGCCAAACCCGCCCCCTGGCGGGATTAGGGGATGAGCAGTTCTTC
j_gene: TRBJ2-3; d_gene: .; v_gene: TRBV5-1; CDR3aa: CASSLASASTGDTQYF; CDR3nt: TGCGCCAGCAGCTTGGCGAGCGCATCCACGGGGGATACGCAGTATTTT
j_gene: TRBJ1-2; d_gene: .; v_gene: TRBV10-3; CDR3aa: CASAQGRGYTF; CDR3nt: TGTGCCTCGGCCCAGGGTCGGGGCTACACCTTC
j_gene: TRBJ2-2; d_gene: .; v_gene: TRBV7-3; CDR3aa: CASSLRRAGELFF; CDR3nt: TGTGCCAGCAGCTTAAGGCGGGCCGGGGAGCTGTTTTTT
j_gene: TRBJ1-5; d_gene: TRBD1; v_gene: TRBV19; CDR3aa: CASSRGQGSSYQPQHF; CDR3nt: TGTGCCAGTAGTAGGGGACAGGGGAGTAGTTATCAGCCCCAGCATTTT
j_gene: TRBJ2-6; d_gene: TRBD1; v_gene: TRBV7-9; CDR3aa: CASTQGAGANVLTF; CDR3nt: TGTGCCAGCACCCAGGGGGCTGGGGCCAACGTCCTGACTTTC